Listed below are T cell receptor beta chains from one sample, sequenced in a study of Graves' ophthalmopathy and Graves' hyperthyroidism. TCRdb independently ran MiXCR on the multiplex PCR reads; one entry per CDR3 protein. The table has some 520,000 distinct CDR3 sequences, around an eighth seen once. The sample comprised blood. The receptors derive from a woman in her 30s with Graves' ophthalmopathy. Both conserved end residues are trimmed from each CDR3.

15	TRBV11-1	TRBJ2-7	ASSPQLRQGIRYEQY
12	TRBV5-6	TRBJ1-1	ASGPDAMNTEAF
13	TRBV7-2	TRBJ2-7	ASSLPPAEGHEQY
13	TRBV28	TRBJ1-1	AVLYPGAENTEAF
14	TRBV6-1	TRBJ1-5	ASDLVAIYSNQPQH
12	TRBV25-1	TRBJ1-2	ASSGSTSNYGYT
13	TRBV28	TRBJ1-5	ASSKTGGANQPQH
10	TRBV20-1	TRBJ1-1	SADRGNTEAF
13	TRBV27	TRBJ1-1	ASTLQETYDTEAF
13	TRBV28	TRBJ2-7	ASSLAAGVNYEQY
14	TRBV5-1	TRBJ2-5	ASSLRMSGDRETQY
13	TRBV20-1	TRBJ1-1	SARDSRGRGTEAF
17	TRBV28	TRBJ1-2	ASSLSTPGTPARDYGYT
14	TRBV6-1	TRBJ2-5	ASRPWVEWTQETQY
13	TRBV28	TRBJ2-7	ASSSRQRESYEQY
13	TRBV25-1	TRBJ2-7	ASSESGSRDYEQY
11	TRBV28	TRBJ2-7	ASISPDPYEQY
15	TRBV28	TRBJ2-7	ASSLSRGRLPNYEQY
16	TRBV7-2	TRBJ1-1	ASSLPVAQASMNTEAF
15	TRBV11-2	TRBJ1-3	ASSLGRLGSSGNTIY
12	TRBV6-5	TRBJ1-1	ASNLVQGNTEAF
13	TRBV18	TRBJ1-3	ASSPSWQPGNTIY
9	TRBV14	TRBJ2-7	ASSHSYEQY
14	TRBV13	TRBJ2-2	ASSLGGTVNTGELF
12	TRBV6-1	TRBJ2-7	ASSRTGRAYEQY
11	TRBV6-2/TRBV6-3	TRBJ1-1	ASSYGGLTEAF
12	TRBV24-1	TRBJ1-5	ATSDSRFNQPQH
15	TRBV4-2	TRBJ1-5	ASSQDLGDRGNQPQH
12	TRBV10-3	TRBJ2-7	AISESSVSYEQY
9	TRBV20-1	TRBJ1-2	SARRGDGYT
15	TRBV27	TRBJ2-5	ASSLSGPVAGQETQY
11	TRBV27	TRBJ2-7	ASSSNTAYEQY
11	TRBV20-1	TRBJ1-5	SARATGGQPQH
12	TRBV9	TRBJ2-4	ASSVLAGYNIQY
15	TRBV11-2	TRBJ2-7	ASSPGGTSGGAHEQY
11	TRBV12-3/TRBV12-4	TRBJ2-2	ASRVTSSGELF
11	TRBV11-2	TRBJ2-7	ASSLGLTHEQY
12	TRBV27	TRBJ2-2	ASRLGQGGGELF
14	TRBV12-3/TRBV12-4	TRBJ1-4	ASSLGQGLTNEKLF
10	TRBV7-9	TRBJ1-1	ASSLDWEETF
12	TRBV12-5	TRBJ2-5	ASGLGVQGETQY
12	TRBV2	TRBJ1-2	ARTGTGFVYGYT
12	TRBV6-5	TRBJ2-5	ASSYGTVTETQY
8	TRBV20-1	TRBJ1-2	SATDYGYT
13	TRBV12-3/TRBV12-4	TRBJ2-7	ASSLVPSGVYEQY
11	TRBV11-2	TRBJ1-5	ASSLAGVGPQH
14	TRBV12-3/TRBV12-4	TRBJ1-1	ASSLGVGPGGTEAF
13	TRBV6-5	TRBJ2-7	ASSYLIGGGKEQY
12	TRBV24-1	TRBJ2-7	ATRRALSSYEQY
12	TRBV6-1	TRBJ2-5	ASLHRDSQETQY
11	TRBV15	TRBJ1-2	ASKRGLGYGYT
15	TRBV11-2	TRBJ1-6	ASSLQTGSSYNSPLH
12	TRBV6-1	TRBJ2-7	ASSPRTGGYEQY
14	TRBV5-1	TRBJ1-1	ASSLGATAMNTEAF
14	TRBV28	TRBJ2-7	ASSQSGLAGSYEQY
12	TRBV28	TRBJ2-7	ASSLGLVGLEQY
14	TRBV6-2/TRBV6-3	TRBJ2-5	ASSYSRAGEKETQY
14	TRBV20-1	TRBJ1-5	SAKGAGDTRNQPQH
14	TRBV27	TRBJ2-7	ASSLSGTSGLYEQY